The T cell receptor beta chain under discussion was sequenced for a study of T cells after yellow fever vaccination. Study background: Preparation of fractions with low cell numbers was performed using SMART-Seq v4 Ultra Low Input.

CDR1 and CDR2 (germline): MNHEY, SVGEGT. The CDR3 length is 15 residues. The V end was cut by 6 bases, the J end by 3 bases, with 15 bases between. Points from the study as a whole: The secondary response was weaker but peaked faster, day 5 versus 15.

TCRdb re-analysed the 5' RACE reads in MiXCR, keeping a single row per CDR3 protein. The data show 280,000 or so distinct CDR3 sequences, around 10% seen once. This clonotype was counted only a few times. Its cognate antigen is unknown. The chain recombines TRBV6-2 or TRBV6-3 with TRBJ1-5; a possible D gene is TRBD1 (6 bases). This TCR derives from a man in his late teens or twenties who received the YFV17D yellow fever vaccine. Sequenced here: CD4+ T cells sorted from PBMCs, sampled 5 days after the yellow fever booster vaccination. The CDR3 protein is CASRPGQLYNQPQHF. The CDR3 DNA reads as TGTGCCAGCAGACCTGGACAGTTATACAATCAGCCCCAGCATTTT.